Described below is a single T cell receptor beta chain sequence and its context. This specimen belongs to a study of blood T cell repertoires in COVID-19. On the study more broadly: Acute and convalescent COVID-19 specimens originated in the United States, Italy and Spain.

In the original analysis: From reference gene primer amplification, estimates of nucleated cell counts were derived. This table comes from immunoSEQ multiplex PCR, and its TCRdb copy is limited to in-frame clones, with some not included. V and J calls and clone size are those listed in that table; D and trimming were worked out from the DNA. The table has nearly 95,000 clones, roughly 70% seen once; the top ten hold just under 4%. The CDR3 loop spans 16 amino acids. Germline values: CDR1 MNHEY, CDR2 SMNVEV (reference sequence). Trimming left V 5 bases short and J 4 bases short, with 19 bases between.

The V gene is TRBV27, the J gene TRBJ2-3; weak D call: TRBD2 (6 bases). The TCR comes from a man aged 70 or older with COVID-19, enrolled during active disease. What was sequenced was peripheral blood. The CDR3 DNA is TGTGCCAGCAGTCCCCTTGGAGGGCCCCGTCCAGATACGCAGTATTTT. Translation gives CASSPLGGPRPDTQYF.